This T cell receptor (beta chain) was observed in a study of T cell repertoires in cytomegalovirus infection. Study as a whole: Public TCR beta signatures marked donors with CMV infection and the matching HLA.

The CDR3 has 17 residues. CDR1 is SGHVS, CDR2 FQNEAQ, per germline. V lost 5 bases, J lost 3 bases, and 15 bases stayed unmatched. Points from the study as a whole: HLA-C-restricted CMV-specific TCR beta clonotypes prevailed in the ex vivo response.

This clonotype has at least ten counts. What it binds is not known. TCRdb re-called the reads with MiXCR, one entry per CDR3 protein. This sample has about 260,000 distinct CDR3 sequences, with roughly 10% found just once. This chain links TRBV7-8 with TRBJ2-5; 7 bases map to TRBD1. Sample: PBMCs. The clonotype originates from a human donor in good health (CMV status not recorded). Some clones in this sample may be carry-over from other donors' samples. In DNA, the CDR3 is TGTGCCAGCAGCCCATATACTCAGACAGGGCCCAAAGAGACCCAGTACTTC. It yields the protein CASSPYTQTGPKETQYF. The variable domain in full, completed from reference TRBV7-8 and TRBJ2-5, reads GAGVSQSPRYKVAKRGQDVALRCDPISGHVSLFWYQQALGQGPEFLTYFQNEAQLDKSGLPSDRFFAERPEGSVSTLKIQRTQQEDSAVYLCASSPYTQTGPKETQYFGPGTRLLVL.